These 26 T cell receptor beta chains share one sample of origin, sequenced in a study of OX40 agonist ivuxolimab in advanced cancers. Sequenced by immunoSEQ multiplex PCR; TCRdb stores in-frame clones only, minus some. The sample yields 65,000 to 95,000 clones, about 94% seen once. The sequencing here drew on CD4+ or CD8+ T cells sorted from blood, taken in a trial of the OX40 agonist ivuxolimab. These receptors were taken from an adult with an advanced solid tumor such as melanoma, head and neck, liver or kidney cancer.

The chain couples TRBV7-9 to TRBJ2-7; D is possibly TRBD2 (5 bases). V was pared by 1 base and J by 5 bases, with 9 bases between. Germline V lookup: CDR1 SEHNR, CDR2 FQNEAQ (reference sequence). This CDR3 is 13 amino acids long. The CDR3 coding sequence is TGTGCCAGCAGCTTAGGACCGGAGGACGAGCAGTACTTC. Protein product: CASSLGPEDEQYF. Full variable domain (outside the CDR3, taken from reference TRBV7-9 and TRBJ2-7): DTGVSQNPRHKITKRGQNVTFRCDPISEHNRLYWYRQTLGQGPEFLTYFQNEAQLEKSRLLSDRFSAERPKGSFSTLEIQRTEQGDSAMYLCASSLGPEDEQYFGPGTRLTVT.

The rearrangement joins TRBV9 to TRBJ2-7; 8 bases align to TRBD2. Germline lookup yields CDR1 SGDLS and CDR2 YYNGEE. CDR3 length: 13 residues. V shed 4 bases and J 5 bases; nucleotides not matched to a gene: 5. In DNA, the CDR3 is TGTGCCAGCAGCTCCGGGGGGGCCAACGAGCAGTACTTC. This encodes CASSSGGANEQYF.

CDR3: CASSYDRGLTDTQYF. CDR3 DNA sequence: TGCGCCAGCAGCTACGACAGGGGGCTGACAGATACGCAGTATTTT. The chain joins TRBV5-1 to TRBJ2-3; 10 bases are a match to TRBD1. The germline V gene has CDR1 SGHRS and CDR2 YFSETQ. Losses at the gene ends were 3 bases for V and 3 bases for J; bases not matched to a gene: 4. The CDR3 length is 15 residues.

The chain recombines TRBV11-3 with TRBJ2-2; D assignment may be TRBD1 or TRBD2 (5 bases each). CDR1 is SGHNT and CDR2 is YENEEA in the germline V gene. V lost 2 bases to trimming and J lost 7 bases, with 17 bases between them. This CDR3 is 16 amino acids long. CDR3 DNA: TGTGCCAGCAGCTTAAGGGACCCCCTTAGGGACGGGGAGCTGTTTTTT. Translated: CASSLRDPLRDGELFF.

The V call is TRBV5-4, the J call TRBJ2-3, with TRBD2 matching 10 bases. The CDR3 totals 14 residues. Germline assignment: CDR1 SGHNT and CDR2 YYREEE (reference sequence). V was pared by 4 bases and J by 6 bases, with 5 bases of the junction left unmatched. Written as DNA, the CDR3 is TGTGCCAGCAGCCCTAGGACTAGCGGCGATACGCAGTATTTT. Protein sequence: CASSPRTSGDTQYF.

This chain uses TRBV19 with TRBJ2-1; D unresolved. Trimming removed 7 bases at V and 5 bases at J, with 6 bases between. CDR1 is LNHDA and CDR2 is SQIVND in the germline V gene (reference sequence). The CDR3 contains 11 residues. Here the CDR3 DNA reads TGTGCCAGTATGGAACACAATGAGCAGTTCTTC. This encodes CASMEHNEQFF.

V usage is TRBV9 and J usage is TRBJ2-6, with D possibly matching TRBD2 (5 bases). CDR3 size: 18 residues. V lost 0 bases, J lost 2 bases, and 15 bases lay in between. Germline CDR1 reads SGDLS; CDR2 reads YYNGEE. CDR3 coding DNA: TGTGCCAGCAGCGTAGCTCCGGGGAGAGAAGCTGGGGCCAACGTCCTGACTTTC. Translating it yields CASSVAPGREAGANVLTF.

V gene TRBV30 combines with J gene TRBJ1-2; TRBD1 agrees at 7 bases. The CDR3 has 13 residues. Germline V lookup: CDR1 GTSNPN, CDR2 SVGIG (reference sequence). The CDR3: CAIVTGENYGYTF. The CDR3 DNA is TGTGCGATTGTAACAGGGGAAAACTATGGCTACACCTTC.

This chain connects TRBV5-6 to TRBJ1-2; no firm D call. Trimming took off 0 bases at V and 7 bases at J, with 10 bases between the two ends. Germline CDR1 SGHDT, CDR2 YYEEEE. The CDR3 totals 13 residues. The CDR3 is CASSLGVESGYTF. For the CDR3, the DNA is TGTGCCAGCAGCTTGGGGGTAGAGAGTGGCTACACCTTC.

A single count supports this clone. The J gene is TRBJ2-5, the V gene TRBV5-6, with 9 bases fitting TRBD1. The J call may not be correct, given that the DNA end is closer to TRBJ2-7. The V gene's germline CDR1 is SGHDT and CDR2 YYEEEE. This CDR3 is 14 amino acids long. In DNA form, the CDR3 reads TGTGCCAGCAGCTTGTGGGGACAGGGCTACGAGCAGTACTTC. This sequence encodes CASSLWGQGYEQYF.

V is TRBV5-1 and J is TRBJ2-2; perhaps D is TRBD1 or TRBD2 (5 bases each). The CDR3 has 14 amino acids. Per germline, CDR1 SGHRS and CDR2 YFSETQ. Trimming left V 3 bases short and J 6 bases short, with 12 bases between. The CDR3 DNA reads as TGCGCCAGCAGCTACGAGGGACCCCCCGGGGAGCTGTTTTTT. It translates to CASSYEGPPGELFF.

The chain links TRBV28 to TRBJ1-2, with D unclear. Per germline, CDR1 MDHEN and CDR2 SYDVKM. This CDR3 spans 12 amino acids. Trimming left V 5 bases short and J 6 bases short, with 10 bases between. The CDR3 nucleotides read TGTGCCAGCAGTCCCCAGCTTGATGGCTACACCTTC. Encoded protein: CASSPQLDGYTF.

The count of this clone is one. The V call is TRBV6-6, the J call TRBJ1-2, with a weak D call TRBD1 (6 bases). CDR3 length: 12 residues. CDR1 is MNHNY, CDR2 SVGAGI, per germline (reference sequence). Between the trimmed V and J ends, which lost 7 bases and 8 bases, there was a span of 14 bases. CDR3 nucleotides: TGTGCCAGCAATAAAGGGGGGGACGGCTACACCTTC. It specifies CASNKGGDGYTF.

CDR3: CASSPKVDRFTDTQYF. The CDR3 DNA is TGTGCCAGTAGTCCCAAAGTCGACAGGTTCACAGATACGCAGTATTTT. The rearrangement joins TRBV19 to TRBJ2-3; D might be TRBD1 (6 bases). CDR1 is LNHDA, CDR2 SQIVND, per germline (reference sequence). The V gene lost 5 bases and the J gene lost 2 bases, with 17 bases spanning the gap. There are 16 residues in the CDR3. Using reference TRBV19 and TRBJ2-3 for the parts outside the CDR3, the full variable domain is DGGITQSPKYLFRKEGQNVTLSCEQNLNHDAMYWYRQDPGQGLRLIYYSQIVNDFQKGDIAEGYSVSREKKESFPLTVTSAQKNPTAFYLCASSPKVDRFTDTQYFGPGTRLTVL.

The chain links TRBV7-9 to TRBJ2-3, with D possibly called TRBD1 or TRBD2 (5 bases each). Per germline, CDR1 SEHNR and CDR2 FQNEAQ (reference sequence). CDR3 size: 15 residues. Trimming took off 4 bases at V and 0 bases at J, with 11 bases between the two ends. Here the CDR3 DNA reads TGTGCCAGCAGCTCCGGGACGGACAGCACAGATACGCAGTATTTT. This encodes CASSSGTDSTDTQYF.

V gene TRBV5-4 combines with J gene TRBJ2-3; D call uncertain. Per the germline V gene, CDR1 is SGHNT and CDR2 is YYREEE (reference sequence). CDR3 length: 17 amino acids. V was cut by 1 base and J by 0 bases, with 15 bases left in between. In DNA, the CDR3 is TGTGCCAGCAGCTTGTATCATACAGCTCTAAGCACAGATACGCAGTATTTT. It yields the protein CASSLYHTALSTDTQYF.

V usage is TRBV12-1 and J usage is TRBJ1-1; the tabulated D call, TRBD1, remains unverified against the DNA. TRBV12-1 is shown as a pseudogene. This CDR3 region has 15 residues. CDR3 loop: CASPKSQGGGLEAFF. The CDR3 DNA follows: TGTGCCAGCCCGAAATCACAGGGGGGAGGGCTTGAAGCTTTCTTT.

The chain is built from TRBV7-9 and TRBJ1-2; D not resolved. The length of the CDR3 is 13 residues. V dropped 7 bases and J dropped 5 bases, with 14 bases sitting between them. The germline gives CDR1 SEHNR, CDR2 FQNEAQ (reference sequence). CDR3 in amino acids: CASTSPLAYGYTF. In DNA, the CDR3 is TGTGCCAGCACCTCGCCCCTAGCTTATGGCTACACCTTC.

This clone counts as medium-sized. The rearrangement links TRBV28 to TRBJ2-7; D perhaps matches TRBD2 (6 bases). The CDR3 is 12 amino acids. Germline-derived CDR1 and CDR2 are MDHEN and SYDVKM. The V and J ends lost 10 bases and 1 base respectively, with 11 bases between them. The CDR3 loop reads CAIHGGSYEQYF. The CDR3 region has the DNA TGTGCCATTCACGGGGGATCCTACGAGCAGTACTTC.

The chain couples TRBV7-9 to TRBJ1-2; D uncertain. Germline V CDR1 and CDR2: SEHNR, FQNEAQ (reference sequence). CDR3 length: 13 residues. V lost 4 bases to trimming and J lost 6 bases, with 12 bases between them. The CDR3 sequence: CASSSQFYNGYTF. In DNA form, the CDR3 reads TGTGCCAGCAGCTCCCAGTTTTACAATGGCTACACCTTC.

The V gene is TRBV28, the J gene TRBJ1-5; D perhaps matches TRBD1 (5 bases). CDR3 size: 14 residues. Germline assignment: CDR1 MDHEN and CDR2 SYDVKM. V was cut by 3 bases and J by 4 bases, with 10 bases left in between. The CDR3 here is CASSFPGLNQPQHF. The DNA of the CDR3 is TGTGCCAGCAGTTTCCCGGGACTAAATCAGCCCCAGCATTTT.

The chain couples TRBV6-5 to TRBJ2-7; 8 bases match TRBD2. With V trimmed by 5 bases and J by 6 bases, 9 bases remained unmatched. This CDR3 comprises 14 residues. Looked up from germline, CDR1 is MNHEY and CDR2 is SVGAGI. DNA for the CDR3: TGTGCCAGCAGTGCGGGACTAGTCCCGTCCGAGCAGTACTTC. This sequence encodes CASSAGLVPSEQYF.

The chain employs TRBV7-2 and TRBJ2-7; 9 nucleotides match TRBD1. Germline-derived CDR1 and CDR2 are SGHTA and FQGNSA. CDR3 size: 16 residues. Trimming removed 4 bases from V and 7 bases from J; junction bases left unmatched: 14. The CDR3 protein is CASSSGLEQGAGEQYF. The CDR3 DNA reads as TGTGCCAGCAGCTCCGGACTCGAACAGGGGGCAGGGGAGCAGTACTTC.

CDR3 residues: CASSLTDYNEQFF. The CDR3 DNA reads as TGTGCCAGCAGCTTGACAGATTACAATGAGCAGTTCTTC. J is TRBJ2-1 and V is TRBV7-2; D may be TRBD1 (5 bases). The CDR3 is made up of 13 amino acids. V lost 3 bases and J 4 bases, leaving 7 bases between the germline ends. Germline CDR1 and CDR2: SGHTA and FQGNSA.

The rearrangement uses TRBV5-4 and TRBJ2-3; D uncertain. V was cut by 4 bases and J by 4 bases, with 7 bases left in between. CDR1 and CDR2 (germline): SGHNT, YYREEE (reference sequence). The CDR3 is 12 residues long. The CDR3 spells CASSRDADTQYF. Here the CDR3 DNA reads TGTGCCAGCAGCAGGGATGCAGATACGCAGTATTTT.

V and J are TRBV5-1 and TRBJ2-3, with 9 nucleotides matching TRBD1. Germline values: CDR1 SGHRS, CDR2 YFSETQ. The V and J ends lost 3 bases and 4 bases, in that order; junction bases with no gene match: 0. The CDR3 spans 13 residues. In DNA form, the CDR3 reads TGCGCCAGCAGCTGGACAGGGGCAGATACGCAGTATTTT. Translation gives CASSWTGADTQYF. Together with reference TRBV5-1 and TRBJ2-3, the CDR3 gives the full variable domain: KAGVTQTPRYLIKTRGQQVTLSCSPISGHRSVSWYQQTPGQGLQFLFEYFSETQRNKGNFPGRFSGRQFSNSRSEMNVSTLELGDSALYLCASSWTGADTQYFGPGTRLTVL.